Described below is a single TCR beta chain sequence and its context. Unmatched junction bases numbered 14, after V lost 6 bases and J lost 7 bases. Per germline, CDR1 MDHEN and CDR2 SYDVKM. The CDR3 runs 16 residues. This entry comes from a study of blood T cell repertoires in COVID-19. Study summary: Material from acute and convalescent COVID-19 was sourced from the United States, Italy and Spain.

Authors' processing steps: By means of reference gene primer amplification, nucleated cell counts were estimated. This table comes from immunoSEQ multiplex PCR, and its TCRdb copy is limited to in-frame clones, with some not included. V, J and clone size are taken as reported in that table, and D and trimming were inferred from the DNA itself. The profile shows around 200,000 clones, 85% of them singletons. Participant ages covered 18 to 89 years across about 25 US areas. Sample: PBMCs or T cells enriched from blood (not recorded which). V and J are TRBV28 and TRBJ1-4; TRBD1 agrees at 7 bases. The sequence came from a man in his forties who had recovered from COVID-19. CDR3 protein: CASSRETGALSEKLFF. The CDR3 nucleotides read TGTGCCAGCAGCCGAGAAACAGGGGCGCTTTCTGAAAAACTGTTTTTT. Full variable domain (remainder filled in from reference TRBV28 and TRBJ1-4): DVKVTQSSRYLVKRTGEKVFLECVQDMDHENMFWYRQDPGLGLRLIYFSYDVKMKEKGDIPEGYSVSREKKERFSLILESASTNQTSMYLCASSRETGALSEKLFFGSGTQLSVL.